The rows below give T cell receptor beta chains drawn from one sample of a study of control samples from healthy donors and cancer patients. Produced via immunoSEQ multiplex PCR; TCRdb's table is partial and in-frame only. This sample has around 130,000 clones, with roughly 90% found just once. The sample comprised blood. All receptors come from a man in his forties or fifties in good health. CDR3s include the opening cysteine and the closing phenylalanine or tryptophan. D genes are given only for firm matches. Clone size is not always given. Where it is, it says once, few, many or a class for expanded clones.

size,D,V,J,CDR3,DNA
.,.,TRBV5-1,TRBJ2-7,CASSLGVGEQYF,TGCGCCAGCAGCTTGGGAGTTGGCGAGCAGTACTTC
.,.,TRBV27,TRBJ2-3,CASTKAYTDTQYF,TGTGCCAGCACCAAGGCATACACAGATACGCAGTATTTT
.,.,TRBV7-9,TRBJ1-1,CASSRLGGGQGAEAFF,TGTGCCAGCAGCCGCCTTGGGGGTGGGCAGGGTGCTGAAGCTTTCTTT
.,TRBD2,TRBV7-8,TRBJ2-3,CASSPTGTSGTDTQYF,TGTGCCAGCAGCCCTACCGGGACTAGCGGCACAGATACGCAGTATTTT
.,.,TRBV12-5,TRBJ1-1,CASGSPGGEAFF,TGTGCTAGTGGTTCGCCAGGTGGGGAAGCTTTCTTT
.,.,TRBV6-1,TRBJ1-3,CASSESTAPPGNTIYF,TGTGCCAGCAGTGAATCGACAGCTCCTCCTGGAAACACCATATATTTT
.,TRBD1,TRBV27,TRBJ2-1,CASSPLGTAAYEQFF,TGTGCCAGCAGTCCCCTGGGGACAGCGGCCTATGAGCAGTTCTTC
.,.,TRBV30,TRBJ1-1,CAWKGGPGVTEAFF,TGTGCCTGGAAGGGAGGGCCAGGGGTAACTGAAGCTTTCTTT
once,.,TRBV7-2,TRBJ2-7,CASSPGTHSYEQYF,TGTGCCAGCAGCCCAGGGACTCACTCCTACGAGCAGTACTTC
once,.,TRBV27,TRBJ1-4,CASSLSAGSGEKLFF,TGTGCCAGCAGTTTATCCGCAGGGTCCGGGGAAAAACTGTTTTTT
.,TRBD1,TRBV24-1,TRBJ2-5,CATSDPQGAGETQYF,TGTGCCACCAGTGACCCCCAGGGGGCCGGGGAGACCCAGTACTTC
.,.,TRBV5-1,TRBJ1-4,CASSLQGPNEKLFF,TGCGCCAGCAGCTTGCAGGGCCCTAATGAAAAACTGTTTTTT
.,.,TRBV2,TRBJ1-5,CASSELTGSNQPQHF,TGTGCCAGCAGTGAATTGACAGGTAGCAATCAGCCCCAGCATTTT
.,.,TRBV27,TRBJ1-4,CASSLSTGRNEKLFF,TGTGCCAGCAGTTTATCGACGGGGCGAAATGAAAAACTGTTTTTT
.,.,TRBV21-1,TRBJ1-5,CASSKVGRGGNQPQHF,TGTGCCAGCAGCAAAGTTGGAAGGGGAGGCAATCAGCCCCAGCATTTT
.,.,TRBV5-1,TRBJ2-1,CASSLGVGDNEQFF,TGCGCCAGCAGCCTTGGGGTCGGGGACAATGAGCAGTTCTTC
.,.,TRBV7-9,TRBJ1-3,CASTKDGGNTIYF,TGTGCCAGCACCAAAGACGGGGGAAACACCATATATTTT
.,.,TRBV19,TRBJ1-1,CASSGRYTEAFF,TGTGCCAGTAGTGGGAGGTACACTGAAGCTTTCTTT
.,.,TRBV5-5,TRBJ1-2,CASSLAETGIYGYTF,TGTGCCAGCAGCCTCGCCGAGACAGGAATCTATGGCTACACCTTC
.,TRBD1,TRBV28,TRBJ1-1,CASSLGKQGEGTEAFF,TGTGCCAGCAGTTTAGGGAAACAGGGGGAAGGGACTGAAGCTTTCTTT
few,.,TRBV10-2,TRBJ1-1,CASSEGQGNTEAFF,TGCGCCAGCAGTGAGGGGCAGGGTAACACTGAAGCTTTCTTT
.,.,TRBV18,TRBJ1-1,CASSPPGKNTEAFF,TGTGCCAGCTCACCACCCGGGAAGAACACTGAAGCTTTCTTT
.,.,TRBV3-1/TRBV3-2,TRBJ1-4,CASSQEKHSRQIATNEKLFF,TGTGCCAGCAGCCAAGAAAAACATTCTAGACAGATTGCAACTAATGAAAAACTGTTTTTT
.,.,TRBV3-1/TRBV3-2,TRBJ1-1,CASSQAPGENTEAFF,TGTGCCAGCAGCCAAGCTCCAGGGGAGAACACTGAAGCTTTCTTT
.,TRBD1,TRBV5-6,TRBJ2-1,CASSYRDSGWNEQFF,TGTGCCAGCAGCTATCGGGACAGCGGATGGAATGAGCAGTTCTTC
.,TRBD1,TRBV24-1,TRBJ2-2,CAVSADRVVNTGELFF,TGTGCCGTTTCAGCCGACAGGGTGGTCAACACCGGGGAGCTGTTTTTT
.,.,TRBV5-8,TRBJ1-1,CASSLRAPTEAFF,TGTGCCAGCAGCTTGCGGGCTCCCACTGAAGCTTTCTTT
.,.,TRBV29-1,TRBJ2-7,CSVEDVDGSSYEQYF,TGCAGCGTTGAAGATGTTGACGGCAGCTCCTACGAGCAGTACTTC
.,.,TRBV5-4,TRBJ2-7,CASSSRDRGPYEQYF,TGTGCCAGCAGTTCCAGGGACCGGGGACCCTACGAGCAGTACTTC
.,.,TRBV7-8,TRBJ2-7,CASSLGLTSSYEQYF,TGTGCCAGCAGCTTAGGACTGACTAGCTCCTACGAGCAGTACTTC
once,.,TRBV24-1,TRBJ2-3,CATSDAGSTDTQYF,TGTGCCACCAGTGATGCGGGTTCCACAGATACGCAGTATTTT
.,.,TRBV5-1,TRBJ2-7,CASSLRQGPFYEQYF,TGCGCCAGCAGCTTGAGGCAGGGCCCCTTTTACGAGCAGTACTTC
.,.,TRBV7-6,TRBJ2-7,CASSLGAGDSSSYEQYF,TGTGCCAGCAGCTTAGGGGCAGGAGATTCCTCCTCCTACGAGCAGTACTTC